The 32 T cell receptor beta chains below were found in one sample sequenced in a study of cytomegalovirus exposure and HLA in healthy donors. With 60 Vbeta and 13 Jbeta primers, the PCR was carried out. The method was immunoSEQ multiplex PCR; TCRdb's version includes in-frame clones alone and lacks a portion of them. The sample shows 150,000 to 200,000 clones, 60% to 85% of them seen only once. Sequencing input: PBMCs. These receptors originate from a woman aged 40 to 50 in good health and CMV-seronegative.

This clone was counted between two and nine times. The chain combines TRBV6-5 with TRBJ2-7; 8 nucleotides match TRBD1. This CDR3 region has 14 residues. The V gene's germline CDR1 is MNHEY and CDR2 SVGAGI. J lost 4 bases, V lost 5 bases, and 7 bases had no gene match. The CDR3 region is CASSLRTGWYEQYF. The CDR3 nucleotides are TGTGCCAGCAGTCTTCGGACAGGGTGGTACGAGCAGTACTTC.

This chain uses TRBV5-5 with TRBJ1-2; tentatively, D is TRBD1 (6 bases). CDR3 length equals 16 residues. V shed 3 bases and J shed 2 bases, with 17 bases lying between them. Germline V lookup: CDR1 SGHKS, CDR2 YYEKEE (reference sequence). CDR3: CASSSDTGTGNYGYTF. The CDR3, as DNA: TGTGCCAGCAGCTCGGACACCGGAACAGGGAACTATGGCTACACCTTC. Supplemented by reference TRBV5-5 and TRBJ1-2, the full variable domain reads DAGVTQSPTHLIKTRGQQVTLRCSPISGHKSVSWYQQVLGQGPQFIFQYYEKEERGRGNFPDRFSARQFPNYSSELNVNALLLGDSALYLCASSSDTGTGNYGYTFGSGTRLTVV.

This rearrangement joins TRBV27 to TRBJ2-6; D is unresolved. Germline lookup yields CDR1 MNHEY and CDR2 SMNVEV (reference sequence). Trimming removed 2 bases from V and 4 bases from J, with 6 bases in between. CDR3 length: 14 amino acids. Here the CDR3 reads CASSLTTGANVLTF. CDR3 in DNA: TGTGCCAGCAGTTTAACAACCGGGGCCAACGTCCTGACTTTC. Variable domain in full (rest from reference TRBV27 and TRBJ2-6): EAQVTQNPRYLITVTGKKLTVTCSQNMNHEYMSWYRQDPGLGLRQIYYSMNVEVTDKGDVPEGYKVSRKEKRNFPLILESPSPNQTSLYFCASSLTTGANVLTFGAGSRLTVL.

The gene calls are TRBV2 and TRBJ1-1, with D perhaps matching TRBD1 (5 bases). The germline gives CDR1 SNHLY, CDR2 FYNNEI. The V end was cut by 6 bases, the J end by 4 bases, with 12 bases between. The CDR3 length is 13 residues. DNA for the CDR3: TGTGCCAGCAGCCTGACAGTGAGCACTGAAGCTTTCTTT. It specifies CASSLTVSTEAFF.

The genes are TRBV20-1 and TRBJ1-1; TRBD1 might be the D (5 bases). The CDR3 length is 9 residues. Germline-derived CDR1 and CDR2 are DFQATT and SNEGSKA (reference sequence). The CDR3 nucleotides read TGCAGGCCGGGGGATGAAGCTTTCTTT. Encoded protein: CRPGDEAFF.

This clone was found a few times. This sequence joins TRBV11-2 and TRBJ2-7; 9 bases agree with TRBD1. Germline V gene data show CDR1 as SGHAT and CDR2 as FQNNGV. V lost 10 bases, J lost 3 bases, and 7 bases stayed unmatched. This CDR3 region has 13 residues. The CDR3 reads CATSTGGLYEQYF. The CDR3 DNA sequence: TGTGCCACCTCGACAGGGGGACTCTACGAGCAGTACTTC.

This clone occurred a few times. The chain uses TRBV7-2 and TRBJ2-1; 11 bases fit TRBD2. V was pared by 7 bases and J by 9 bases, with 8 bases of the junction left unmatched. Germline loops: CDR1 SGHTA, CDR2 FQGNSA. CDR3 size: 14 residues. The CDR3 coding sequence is TGTGCCAGCAACGGGGGACTAGCGGATACTGAGCAGTTCTTC. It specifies CASNGGLADTEQFF.

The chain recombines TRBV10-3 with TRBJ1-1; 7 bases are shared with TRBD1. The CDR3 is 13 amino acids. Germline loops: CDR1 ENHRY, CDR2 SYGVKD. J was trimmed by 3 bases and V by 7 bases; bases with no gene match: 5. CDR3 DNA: TGTGCCATCAAGGGACAGATTGACACTGAAGCTTTCTTT. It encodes CAIKGQIDTEAFF.

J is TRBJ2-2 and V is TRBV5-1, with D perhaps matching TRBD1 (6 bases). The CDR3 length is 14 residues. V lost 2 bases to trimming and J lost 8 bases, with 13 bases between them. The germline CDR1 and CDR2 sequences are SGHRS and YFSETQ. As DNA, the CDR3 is TGCGCCAGCAGCTTAGGGACATTTTCTGGGGAGCTGTTTTTT. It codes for CASSLGTFSGELFF. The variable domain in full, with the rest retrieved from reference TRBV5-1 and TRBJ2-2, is KAGVTQTPRYLIKTRGQQVTLSCSPISGHRSVSWYQQTPGQGLQFLFEYFSETQRNKGNFPGRFSGRQFSNSRSEMNVSTLELGDSALYLCASSLGTFSGELFFGEGSRLTVL.

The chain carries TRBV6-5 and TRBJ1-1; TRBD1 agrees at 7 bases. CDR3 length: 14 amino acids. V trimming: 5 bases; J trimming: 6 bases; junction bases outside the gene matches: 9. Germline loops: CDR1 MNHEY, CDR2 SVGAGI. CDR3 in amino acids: CASSLYRGSAEAFF. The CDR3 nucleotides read TGTGCCAGCAGTCTCTACAGGGGAAGCGCTGAAGCTTTCTTT.

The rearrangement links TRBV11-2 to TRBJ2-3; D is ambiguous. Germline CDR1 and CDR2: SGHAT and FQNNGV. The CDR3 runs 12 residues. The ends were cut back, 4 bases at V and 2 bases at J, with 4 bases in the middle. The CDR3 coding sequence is TGTGCCAGCAGCTCCCTCACAGATACGCAGTATTTT. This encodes CASSSLTDTQYF. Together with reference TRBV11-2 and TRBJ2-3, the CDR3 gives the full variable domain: EAGVAQSPRYKIIEKRQSVAFWCNPISGHATLYWYQQILGQGPKLLIQFQNNGVVDDSQLPKDRFSAERLKGVDSTLKIQPAKLEDSAVYLCASSSLTDTQYFGPGTRLTVL.

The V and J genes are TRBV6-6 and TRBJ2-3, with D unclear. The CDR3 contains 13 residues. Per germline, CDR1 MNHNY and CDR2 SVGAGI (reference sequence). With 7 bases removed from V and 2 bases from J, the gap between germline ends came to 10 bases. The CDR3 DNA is TGTGCCAGCATCGACTCTATCACAGATACGCAGTATTTT. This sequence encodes CASIDSITDTQYF.

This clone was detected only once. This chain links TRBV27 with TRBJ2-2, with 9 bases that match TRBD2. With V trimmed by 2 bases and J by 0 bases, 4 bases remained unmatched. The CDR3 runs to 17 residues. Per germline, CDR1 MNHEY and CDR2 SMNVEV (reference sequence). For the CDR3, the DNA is TGTGCCAGCAGTTTAGAGCGGGAGGCCTCGAACACCGGGGAGCTGTTTTTT. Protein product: CASSLEREASNTGELFF.

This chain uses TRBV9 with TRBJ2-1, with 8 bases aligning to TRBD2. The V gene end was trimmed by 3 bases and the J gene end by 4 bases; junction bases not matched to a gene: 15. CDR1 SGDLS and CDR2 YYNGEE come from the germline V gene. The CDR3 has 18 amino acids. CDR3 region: CASSGDTRVGGVYNEQFF. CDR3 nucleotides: TGTGCCAGCAGCGGAGACACTAGGGTCGGGGGGGTTTACAATGAGCAGTTCTTC.

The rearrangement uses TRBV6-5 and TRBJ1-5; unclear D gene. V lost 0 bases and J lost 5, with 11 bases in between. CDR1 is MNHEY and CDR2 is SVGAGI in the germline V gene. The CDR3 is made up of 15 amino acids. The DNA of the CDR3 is TGTGCCAGCAGTTACTCCGGCAGGCCCGATCAGCCCCAGCATTTT. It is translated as CASSYSGRPDQPQHF.

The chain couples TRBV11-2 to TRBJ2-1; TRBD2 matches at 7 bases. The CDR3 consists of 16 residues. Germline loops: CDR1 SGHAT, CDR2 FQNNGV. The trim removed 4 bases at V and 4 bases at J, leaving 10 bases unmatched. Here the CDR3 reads CASSSVGAGDYNEQFF. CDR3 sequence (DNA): TGTGCCAGCAGCTCTGTCGGGGCGGGAGATTACAATGAGCAGTTCTTC.

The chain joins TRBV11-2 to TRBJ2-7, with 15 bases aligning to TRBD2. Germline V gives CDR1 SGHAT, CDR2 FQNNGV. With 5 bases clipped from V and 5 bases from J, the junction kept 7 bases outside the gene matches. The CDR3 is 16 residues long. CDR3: CASSQGLAGGADEQYV. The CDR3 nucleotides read TGTGCCAGCAGCCAGGGACTAGCGGGAGGAGCGGACGAGCAGTACGTC.

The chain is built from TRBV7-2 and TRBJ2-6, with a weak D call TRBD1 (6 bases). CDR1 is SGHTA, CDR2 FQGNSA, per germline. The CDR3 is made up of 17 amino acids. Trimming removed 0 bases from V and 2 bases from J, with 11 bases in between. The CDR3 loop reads CASSLAPRTAGANVLTF. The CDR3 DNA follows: TGTGCCAGCAGCTTAGCCCCTCGGACAGCTGGGGCCAACGTCCTGACTTTC.

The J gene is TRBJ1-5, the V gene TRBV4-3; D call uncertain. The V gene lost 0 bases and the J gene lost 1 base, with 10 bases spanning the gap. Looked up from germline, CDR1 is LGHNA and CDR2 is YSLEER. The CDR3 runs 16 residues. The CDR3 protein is CASSQEIAGSNQPQHF. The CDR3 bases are TGCGCCAGCAGCCAAGAAATAGCTGGCAGCAATCAGCCCCAGCATTTT.

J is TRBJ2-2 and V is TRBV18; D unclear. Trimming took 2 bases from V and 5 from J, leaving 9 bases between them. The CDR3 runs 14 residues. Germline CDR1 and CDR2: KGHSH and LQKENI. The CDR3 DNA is TGTGCCAGCTCACCAGACTCATTTACCGGGGAGCTGTTTTTT. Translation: CASSPDSFTGELFF.

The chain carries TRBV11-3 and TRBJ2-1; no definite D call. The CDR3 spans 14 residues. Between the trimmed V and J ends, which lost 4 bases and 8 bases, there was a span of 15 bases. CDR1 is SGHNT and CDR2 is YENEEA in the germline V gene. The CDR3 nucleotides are TGTGCCAGCAGCTCCCGCTATTCTAAAGATGAGCAGTTCTTC. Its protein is CASSSRYSKDEQFF.

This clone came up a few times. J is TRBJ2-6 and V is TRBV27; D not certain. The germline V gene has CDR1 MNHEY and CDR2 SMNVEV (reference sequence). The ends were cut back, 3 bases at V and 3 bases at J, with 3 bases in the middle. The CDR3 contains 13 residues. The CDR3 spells CASSFSGANVLTF. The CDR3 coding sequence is TGTGCCAGCAGTTTCAGTGGGGCCAACGTCCTGACTTTC.

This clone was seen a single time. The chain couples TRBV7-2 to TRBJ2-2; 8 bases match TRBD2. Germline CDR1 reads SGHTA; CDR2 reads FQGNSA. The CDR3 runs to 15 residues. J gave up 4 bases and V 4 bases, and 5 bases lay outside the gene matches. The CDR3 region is CASSSLAGGTGELFF. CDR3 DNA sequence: TGTGCCAGCAGCTCCCTAGCGGGCGGCACCGGGGAGCTGTTTTTT. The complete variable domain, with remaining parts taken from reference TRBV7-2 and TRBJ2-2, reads GAGVSQSPSNKVTEKGKDVELRCDPISGHTALYWYRQSLGQGLEFLIYFQGNSAPDKSGLPSDRFSAERTGGSVSTLTIQRTQQEDSAVYLCASSSLAGGTGELFFGEGSRLTVL.

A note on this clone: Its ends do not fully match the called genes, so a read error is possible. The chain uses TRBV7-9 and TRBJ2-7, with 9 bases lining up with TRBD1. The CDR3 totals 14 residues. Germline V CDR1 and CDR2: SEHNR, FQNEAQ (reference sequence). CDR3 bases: TGTTCCAGCAGCCCTAGGGACAGGGCGTACGAGCAGTACTTC. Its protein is CSSSPRDRAYEQYF.

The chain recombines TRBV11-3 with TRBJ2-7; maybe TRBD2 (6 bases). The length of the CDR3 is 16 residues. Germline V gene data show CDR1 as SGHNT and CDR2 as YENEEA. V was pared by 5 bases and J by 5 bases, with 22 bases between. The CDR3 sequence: CASSLEGSGAWDEQYV. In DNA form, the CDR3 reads TGTGCCAGCAGCCTCGAGGGTAGCGGAGCCTGGGACGAGCAGTACGTC.

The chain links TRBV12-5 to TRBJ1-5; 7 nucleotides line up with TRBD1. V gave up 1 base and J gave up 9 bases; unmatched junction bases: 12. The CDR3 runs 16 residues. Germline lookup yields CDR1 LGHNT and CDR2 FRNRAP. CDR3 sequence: CASGLDRDRALRPQHF. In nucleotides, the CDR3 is TGTGCTAGTGGTTTGGACCGAGACAGGGCGTTGAGGCCCCAGCATTTT.

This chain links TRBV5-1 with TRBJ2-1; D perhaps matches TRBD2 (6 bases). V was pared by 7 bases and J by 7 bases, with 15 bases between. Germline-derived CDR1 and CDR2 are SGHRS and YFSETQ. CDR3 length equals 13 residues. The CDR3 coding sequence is TGCGCCAGCCGGGAGCGCCGGGGGAATGAGCAGTTCTTC. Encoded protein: CASRERRGNEQFF.

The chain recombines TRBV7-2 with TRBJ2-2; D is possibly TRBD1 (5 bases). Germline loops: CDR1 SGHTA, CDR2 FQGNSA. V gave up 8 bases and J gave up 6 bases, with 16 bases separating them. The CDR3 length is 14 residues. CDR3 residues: CASRPASRAGELFF. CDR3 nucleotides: TGTGCCAGCCGCCCGGCAAGCAGGGCCGGGGAGCTGTTTTTT.

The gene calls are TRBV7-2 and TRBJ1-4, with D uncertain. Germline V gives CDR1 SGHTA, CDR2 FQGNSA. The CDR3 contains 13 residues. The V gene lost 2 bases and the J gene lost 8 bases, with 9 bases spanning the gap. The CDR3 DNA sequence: TGTGCCAGCAGCTTATCTCCGGGGGAAAAACTGTTTTTT. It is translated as CASSLSPGEKLFF.

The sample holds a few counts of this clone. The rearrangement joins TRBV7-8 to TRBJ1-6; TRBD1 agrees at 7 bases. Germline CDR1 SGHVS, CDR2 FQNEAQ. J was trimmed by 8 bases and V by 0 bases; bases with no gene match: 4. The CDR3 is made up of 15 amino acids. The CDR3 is CASSLAGTEDSPLHF. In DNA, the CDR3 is TGTGCCAGCAGCTTAGCCGGGACAGAGGATTCACCCCTCCACTTT.

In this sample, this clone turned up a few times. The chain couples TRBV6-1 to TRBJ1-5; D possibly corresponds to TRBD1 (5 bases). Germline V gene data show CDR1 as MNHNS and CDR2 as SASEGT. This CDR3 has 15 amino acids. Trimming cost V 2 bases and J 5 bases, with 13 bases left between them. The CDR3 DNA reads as TGTGCCAGCAGTGAAATGCAGGGTGGGCATCAGCCCCAGCATTTT. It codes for CASSEMQGGHQPQHF.

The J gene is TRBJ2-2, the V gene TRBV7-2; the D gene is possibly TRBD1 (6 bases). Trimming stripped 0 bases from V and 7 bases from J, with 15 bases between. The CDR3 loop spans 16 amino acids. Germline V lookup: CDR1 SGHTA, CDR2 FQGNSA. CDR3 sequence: CASSLAGRGGRGELFF. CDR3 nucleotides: TGTGCCAGCAGCTTAGCCGGCAGGGGCGGGCGCGGGGAGCTGTTTTTT.